Listed here are 8 T cell receptor beta chains from one sample, sequenced in a study of OX40 agonist ivuxolimab in advanced cancers. TCRdb's table, derived via immunoSEQ multiplex PCR, lists solely in-frame clones and lacks some. The sample includes 12,000 or so clones, approximately 72% of them seen just once. The input for sequencing was CD4+ or CD8+ T cells sorted from blood, taken in a trial of the OX40 agonist ivuxolimab. The origin of the receptors is an adult with an advanced solid tumor such as melanoma, head and neck, liver or kidney cancer.

This clone was observed once. This chain joins TRBV11-3 and TRBJ1-4; a possible D gene is TRBD1 (6 bases). CDR3 size: 16 residues. The germline V and J ends were trimmed by 3 bases and 7 bases, with 18 bases remaining between them. The germline CDR1 and CDR2 sequences are SGHNT and YENEEA. Written as DNA, the CDR3 is TGTGCCAGCAGCTTCGAAGGGGGAAGGGCAGGTGAAAAACTGTTTTTT. It encodes CASSFEGGRAGEKLFF.

V usage is TRBV5-6 and J usage is TRBJ2-1; 7 nucleotides line up with TRBD1. CDR3 length: 15 residues. V lost 0 bases and J lost 7; bases outside the gene matches: 7. Germline V gene sequence: CDR1 SGHDT, CDR2 YYEEEE. This chain's CDR3 is CASSLGQGERNEQFF. The CDR3 region has the DNA TGTGCCAGCAGCTTGGGGCAGGGGGAGAGGAATGAGCAGTTCTTC. Complete variable domain (other parts from reference TRBV5-6 and TRBJ2-1): DAGVTQSPTHLIKTRGQQVTLRCSPKSGHDTVSWYQQALGQGPQFIFQYYEEEERQRGNFPDRFSGHQFPNYSSELNVNALLLGDSALYLCASSLGQGERNEQFFGPGTRLTVL.

V is TRBV4-3 and J is TRBJ1-5; D perhaps matches TRBD1 (6 bases). The CDR3 is 15 amino acids. Deletions cut 0 bases from V and 7 bases from J, with 13 bases between. Looked up from germline, CDR1 is LGHNA and CDR2 is YSLEER. The CDR3 is CASSQDSGGRQPQHF. The DNA of the CDR3 is TGCGCCAGCAGCCAAGATTCCGGGGGCAGGCAGCCCCAGCATTTT.

V is TRBV30 and J is TRBJ1-4, with D unclear. Per the germline V gene, CDR1 is GTSNPN and CDR2 is SVGIG (reference sequence). The germline V and J ends were trimmed by 3 bases and 8 bases, with 10 bases remaining between them. The CDR3 is 12 residues long. The DNA for the CDR3 is TGTGCCTGGAGCGCGGGCCTCGAAAAACTGTTTTTT. Amino acids: CAWSAGLEKLFF.

The rearrangement links TRBV27 to TRBJ2-6; D is perhaps TRBD1 (6 bases). CDR3 length: 18 amino acids. Germline CDR1 MNHEY, CDR2 SMNVEV (reference sequence). The V and J ends lost 11 bases and 0 bases respectively, with 23 bases between them. CDR3 sequence reads: CAVAIRDTGPSGANVLTF. CDR3 DNA: TGTGCCGTTGCGATCCGGGACACAGGACCCTCTGGGGCCAACGTCCTGACTTTC.

The sample holds a few counts of this clone. The chain links TRBV27 to TRBJ2-5; 8 bases agree with TRBD1. Per germline, CDR1 MNHEY and CDR2 SMNVEV (reference sequence). After removal of 2 bases from V and 3 bases from J, the junction contained 5 bases not matched to a gene. This CDR3 has 15 amino acids. The CDR3 reads CASSLLTGVKETQYF. As DNA, the CDR3 is TGTGCCAGCAGTTTACTGACAGGGGTTAAAGAGACCCAGTACTTC.

This clone was seen a single time. V is TRBV11-2 and J is TRBJ2-1, with 8 positions matching TRBD1. Germline V gives CDR1 SGHAT, CDR2 FQNNGV. The V gene end was trimmed by 6 bases and the J gene end by 3 bases; junction bases not matched to a gene: 4. The CDR3 covers 14 residues. The CDR3 DNA follows: TGTGCCAGCAGTTACAGGGGGAACTACAATGAGCAGTTCTTC. Its translation: CASSYRGNYNEQFF.

This clone was detected only once. The chain combines TRBV6-5 with TRBJ2-3; D unresolved. Germline V gene lookup returns CDR1 MNHEY and CDR2 SVGAGI. The V gene lost 6 bases and the J gene lost 1 base, with 5 bases spanning the gap. The CDR3 spans 12 residues. The CDR3 region has the DNA TGTGCCAGCAGATTCGGCACAGATACGCAGTATTTT. Its translation: CASRFGTDTQYF.